The 4 T cell receptor beta chains in this list originate from one sample, sequenced in a study. TCRdb analysed the RT-PCR reads with MiXCR anew, one entry per CDR3 protein. The data contain almost 700,000 distinct CDR3 sequences, 13% to 15% of them singletons. Material for sequencing was memory CD4+ T cells from blood. The receptor set was obtained from a female donor in good health, serving as a healthy control.

The chain combines TRBV12-3 or TRBV12-4 with TRBJ1-1; TRBD1 matches 7 bases. The CDR3 loop spans 15 amino acids. V lost 6 bases to trimming and J lost 1 base; unmatched junction nucleotides: 8. The CDR3 loop reads CASSPTGRSNTEAFF. DNA for the CDR3: TGTGCCAGCAGCCCGACAGGGAGATCGAACACTGAAGCTTTCTTT.

The chain uses TRBV20-1 and TRBJ2-4, with D perhaps TRBD2 (6 bases). Trimming removed 6 bases from V and 5 bases from J, with 20 bases in between. The germline V gene has CDR1 DFQATT and CDR2 SNEGSKA (reference sequence). This CDR3 is built from 15 residues. Here the CDR3 reads CSASSGGTWENIQYF. The CDR3 DNA sequence: TGCAGTGCCTCTTCTGGCGGGACGTGGGAAAACATTCAGTACTTC.

This clonotype was counted ten times or more. The gene calls are TRBV20-1 and TRBJ2-2; D remains ambiguous. The V gene lost 0 bases and the J gene lost 5 bases, with 7 bases spanning the gap. Germline V gene sequence: CDR1 DFQATT, CDR2 SNEGSKA (reference sequence). There are 13 residues in the CDR3. CDR3 nucleotide sequence: TGCAGTGCTAGAGAACCGGTTACCGGGGAGCTGTTTTTT. It encodes CSAREPVTGELFF.

This clonotype was recorded a few times. J is TRBJ2-2 and V is TRBV7-6, with 7 bases lining up with TRBD1. The CDR3 is 16 residues long. Germline values: CDR1 SGHVS, CDR2 FNYEAQ. V was pared by 5 bases and J by 1 base, with 7 bases of the junction left unmatched. CDR3 coding DNA: TGTGCCAGCAGCGTCGACAGGGTTGGGAACACCGGGGAGCTGTTTTTT. Protein product: CASSVDRVGNTGELFF.